This record concerns one TCR beta chain sequence. The sample is drawn from a study of OX40 agonist ivuxolimab in advanced cancers. Overall study context: The patients received agonistic anti-OX40 (CD134) antibody ivuxolimab. Subjects had a mean age of about 65 years, with a range of 23 to 79; around 83% were male.

Profiled with immunoSEQ multiplex PCR; TCRdb holds only in-frame clones, not every one. The sample holds over 55,000 clones, 80% to 90% seen once. Sequencing used CD4+ or CD8+ T cells sorted from blood, obtained in a trial of the OX40 agonist ivuxolimab. This TCR was sampled from an adult with an advanced solid tumor such as melanoma, head and neck, liver or kidney cancer.

CDR3 sequence: CASSIFTDSNQPQHF. CDR3 nucleotide sequence: TGTGCCAGTAGTATTTTTACAGATAGCAATCAGCCCCAGCATTTT. The chain employs TRBV19 and TRBJ1-5; D gene uncertain. The CDR3 is 15 amino acids. V gave up 3 bases and J gave up 0 bases, with 9 bases separating them. Per the germline V gene, CDR1 is LNHDA and CDR2 is SQIVND (reference sequence).